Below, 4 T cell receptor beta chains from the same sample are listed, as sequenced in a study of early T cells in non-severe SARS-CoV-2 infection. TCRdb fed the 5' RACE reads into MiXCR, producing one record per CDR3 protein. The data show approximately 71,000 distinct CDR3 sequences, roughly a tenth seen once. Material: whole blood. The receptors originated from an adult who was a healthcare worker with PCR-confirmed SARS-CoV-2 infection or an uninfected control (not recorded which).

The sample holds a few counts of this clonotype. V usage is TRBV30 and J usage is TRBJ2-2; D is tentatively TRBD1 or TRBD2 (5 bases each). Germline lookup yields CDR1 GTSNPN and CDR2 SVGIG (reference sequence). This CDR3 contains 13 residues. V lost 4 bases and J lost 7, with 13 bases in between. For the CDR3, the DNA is TGTGCCTGGAACGTCCAGGGAGTCGGGGAGCTGTTTTTT. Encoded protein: CAWNVQGVGELFF.

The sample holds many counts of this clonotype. The CDR3 DNA reads TGCAGTGCCTTTGGTAGCGGGAGTCTGAATGAGCAGTTCTTC. Translated, it gives CSAFGSGSLNEQFF. The chain carries TRBV20-1 and TRBJ2-1; TRBD2 matches at 9 bases. CDR1 and CDR2 from the germline V gene are DFQATT and SNEGSKA (reference sequence). This CDR3 contains 14 residues. V dropped 6 bases and J dropped 7; count of bases not matched to a gene: 10.

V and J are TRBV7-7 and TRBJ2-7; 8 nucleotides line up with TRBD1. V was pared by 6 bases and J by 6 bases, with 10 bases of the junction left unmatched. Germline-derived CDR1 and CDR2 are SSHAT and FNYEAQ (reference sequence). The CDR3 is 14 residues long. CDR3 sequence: CASSSGLQGAEQYF. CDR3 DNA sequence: TGTGCCAGCAGTTCGGGACTGCAGGGGGCCGAGCAGTACTTC.

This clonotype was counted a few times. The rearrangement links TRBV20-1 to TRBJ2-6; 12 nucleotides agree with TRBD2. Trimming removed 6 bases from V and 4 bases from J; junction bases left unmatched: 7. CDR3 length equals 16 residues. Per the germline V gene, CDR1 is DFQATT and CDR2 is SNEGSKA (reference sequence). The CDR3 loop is CSARLAGAPGANVLTF. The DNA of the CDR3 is TGCAGTGCAAGACTAGCGGGAGCCCCAGGGGCCAACGTCCTGACTTTC.